This TCR beta chain was identified during a study of cytomegalovirus exposure and HLA in healthy donors. Study-wide background: About 85 million unique TCRs from HLA-typed donors were held in an early release of data. Of roughly 400 genotyped donors, 65% to 85% clustered with self-reported Caucasian donors. Study-level results: Presence/absence comparisons presumed near-even sequencing depth among donors.

PCR used 60 Vbeta primers and 13 Jbeta primers. Assay: immunoSEQ multiplex PCR; the TCRdb copy retains only in-frame clones and omits some. The sample has approximately 170,000 clones, 68% seen once. A note on this clone: Its antigen is currently unknown.

The CDR3 contains 15 residues. Trimming removed 0 bases from V and 2 bases from J, with 6 bases in between. Per germline, CDR1 SGDLS and CDR2 YYNGEE. Specimen: PBMCs. The V call is TRBV9, the J call TRBJ1-6; D possibly corresponds to TRBD1 (6 bases). The receptor's source is a woman aged 35 to 49 in good health and CMV-seropositive. The CDR3 region is CASSVGTAYNSPLHF. CDR3 nucleotide sequence: TGTGCCAGCAGCGTAGGGACAGCCTATAATTCACCCCTCCACTTT.